This T cell receptor beta chain is drawn from a study of blood T cell repertoires in COVID-19. In the source study's methods: Amplification with reference gene primers provided the estimates of nucleated cell counts. TCRdb's table, derived via immunoSEQ multiplex PCR, lists solely in-frame clones and lacks some. V, J and clone size reflect that table, while D and trimming were determined from the DNA. The sample consists of over 10,000 clones, about nine tenths of them appearing once. This clone appeared a single time. The length of the CDR3 is 16 residues. V was clipped by 0 bases and J by 5 bases, with 14 bases between them. CDR1 and CDR2 (germline): SGHNT, YENEEA.

Sequencing used peripheral blood. V gene TRBV11-3 combines with J gene TRBJ2-1; D gene unclear. The TCR comes from a human donor in a cohort sampled during active COVID-19. CDR3 protein: CASSLDSTERDNEQFF. The DNA for the CDR3 is TGTGCCAGCAGCTTAGATAGTACCGAACGAGACAATGAGCAGTTCTTC.